This TCR beta chain derives from a study of T cells in localized non-small cell lung cancer. Findings and limits, study-wide: It was uninvolved adjacent lung that showed the highest T cell clonality, exceeding tumor. Because only a single region of the tumor was sequenced, heterogeneity remains possible.

The germline V gene encodes CDR1 LNHDA and CDR2 SQIVND (reference sequence). Trimming removed 5 bases at V and 0 bases at J, with 11 bases between. The CDR3 loop spans 15 amino acids. The protocol was immunoSEQ multiplex PCR, while the TCRdb copy is restricted to in-frame clones and leaves out a portion. In the table there are around 70,000 clones, 70% to 85% of which are singletons. For this clone: The antigen is not known.

The TCR was taken from a female donor aged 60 or older with stage I lung adenocarcinoma. Specimen: peripheral blood, collected before any cancer treatment. This rearrangement joins TRBV19 to TRBJ2-1; D unclear. The CDR3 is CASSLGFGSYNEQFF. For the CDR3, the DNA is TGTGCCAGTAGTCTGGGGTTTGGCTCCTACAATGAGCAGTTCTTC.